This entry lists 21 T cell receptor beta chains sequenced from one sample in a study of blood T cell repertoires in COVID-19. Assay used: immunoSEQ multiplex PCR; TCRdb lists only in-frame clones, some missing. In the table there are under 35,000 clones, nearly 80% of which are singletons. The sample was peripheral blood. These receptors originate from a man of 80 years or more with acute or convalescent COVID-19.

The genes are TRBV5-1 and TRBJ2-7; D may be TRBD2 (5 bases). The ends were cut back, 3 bases at V and 6 bases at J, with 22 bases in the middle. This CDR3 has 16 residues. The germline V gene encodes CDR1 SGHRS and CDR2 YFSETQ. This CDR3 is CASSSSPTGSLGEQYF. The CDR3 DNA reads as TGCGCCAGCAGCTCCTCCCCCACGGGATCCCTTGGCGAGCAGTACTTC.

The gene calls are TRBV4-3 and TRBJ2-7; D perhaps matches TRBD2 (6 bases). CDR3 size: 15 residues. V lost 0 bases and J 4 bases, leaving 13 bases between the germline ends. CDR1 is LGHNA and CDR2 is YSLEER in the germline V gene. CDR3 amino acids: CASSQDATGVYEQYF. The CDR3 DNA is TGCGCCAGCAGCCAAGATGCGACGGGGGTATACGAGCAGTACTTC.

The rearrangement uses TRBV27 and TRBJ2-7; D not certain. In germline, CDR1 is MNHEY, CDR2 SMNVEV (reference sequence). This CDR3 has 14 residues. V lost 2 bases and J lost 0, with 8 bases in between. The CDR3 region is CASSLGRYSYEQYF. Here the CDR3 DNA reads TGTGCCAGCAGTTTAGGGCGTTACTCCTACGAGCAGTACTTC.

Remarks on this clone: Its ends do not fully match the called genes, so a read error is possible. V is TRBV14 and J is TRBJ1-1; D is ambiguous. Per the germline V gene, CDR1 is SGHDN and CDR2 is FVKESK. CDR3 length equals 10 residues. This CDR3 reads CASSPWRNEF. The CDR3 coding sequence is TGTGCCAGCAGCCCCTGGAGAAACGAGTTT. The full variable domain, rest sourced from reference TRBV14 and TRBJ1-1, is EAGVTQFPSHSVIEKGQTVTLRCDPISGHDNLYWYRRVMGKEIKFLLHFVKESKQDESGMPNNRFLAERTGGTYSTLKVQPAELEDSGVYFCASSPWRNEFGQGTRLTVV.

The V call is TRBV19, the J call TRBJ2-2; TRBD1 is a possible D gene (6 bases). The CDR3 is 18 residues long. The ends were cut back, 0 bases at V and 4 bases at J, with 18 bases in the middle. Germline CDR1 LNHDA, CDR2 SQIVND (reference sequence). The CDR3 bases are TGTGCCAGTAGTATAGATTTCAGGGGCGCTTGGGGCACCGGGGAGCTGTTTTTT. Translated, it gives CASSIDFRGAWGTGELFF. The full variable domain, its missing parts supplied by reference TRBV19 and TRBJ2-2, is DGGITQSPKYLFRKEGQNVTLSCEQNLNHDAMYWYRQDPGQGLRLIYYSQIVNDFQKGDIAEGYSVSREKKESFPLTVTSAQKNPTAFYLCASSIDFRGAWGTGELFFGEGSRLTVL.

This clone was detected once. The chain has TRBV13 and TRBJ2-2; 7 positions match TRBD2. V shed 0 bases, J shed 3 bases, and the junction held 4 bases outside the gene matches. The CDR3 is made up of 16 amino acids. Germline-derived CDR1 and CDR2 are PRHDT and FYEKMQ (reference sequence). CDR3 sequence (DNA): TGTGCCAGCAGCTTAGGCGTAGCGGGTTACACCGGGGAGCTGTTTTTT. It is translated as CASSLGVAGYTGELFF.

The rearrangement uses TRBV12-5 and TRBJ1-2; TRBD1 might be the D (5 bases). Germline CDR1 is LGHNT and CDR2 is FRNRAP. Trimming cost V 3 bases and J 2 bases, with 7 bases left between them. This CDR3 has 13 residues. The CDR3 bases are TGTGCTAGTGGTTTAGGGGCCAACTATGGCTACACCTTC. Protein product: CASGLGANYGYTF.

The chain carries TRBV7-3 and TRBJ2-3; TRBD2 aligns across 8 bases. Germline-derived CDR1 and CDR2 are SGHTA and FQGTGA. CDR3 length: 16 amino acids. Trimming at V came to 0 bases and at J to 7 bases, leaving 9 bases not matched to a gene. Here the CDR3 reads CASSLTGRGGPNTQYF. The DNA for the CDR3 is TGTGCCAGCAGCTTAACAGGTCGGGGGGGCCCTAATACGCAGTATTTT.

The CDR3 coding sequence is TGCGCCAGCAGTCAATCGCGGGAGGGAAACTATGGCTACACCTTC. This sequence encodes CASSQSREGNYGYTF. The chain recombines TRBV23-1 with TRBJ1-2; D is uncertain. TRBV23-1 is noted as an ORF with a role that remains uncertain. The V and J ends lost 0 bases and 2 bases respectively, with 10 bases between them. The CDR3 covers 15 residues.

The chain employs TRBV6-6 and TRBJ2-5; weak D call: TRBD2 (6 bases). The CDR3 contains 15 residues. Trimming pared 0 bases from V and 4 bases from J, leaving 12 bases between. The V gene's germline CDR1 is MNHNY and CDR2 SVGAGI (reference sequence). CDR3 coding DNA: TGTGCCAGCAGTTACTCGCGGGGAGCCGCAGAGACCCAGTACTTC. Its protein is CASSYSRGAAETQYF.

The chain joins TRBV5-5 to TRBJ2-1; 12 bases line up with TRBD2. The CDR3 spans 15 residues. V lost 0 bases, J lost 5 bases, and 0 bases stayed unmatched. Germline loops: CDR1 SGHKS, CDR2 YYEKEE (reference sequence). The CDR3 region is CASSLGLAGDNEQFF. CDR3 in DNA: TGTGCCAGCAGCTTGGGACTAGCGGGGGACAATGAGCAGTTCTTC.

The J gene is TRBJ1-1, the V gene TRBV27, with TRBD1 as a possible D gene (5 bases). The CDR3 sequence is 14 residues long. The V end was cut by 8 bases, the J end by 4 bases, with 17 bases between. The germline V gene has CDR1 MNHEY and CDR2 SMNVEV (reference sequence). The CDR3: CASCQSPGCTEAFF. The DNA of the CDR3 is TGTGCCAGCTGTCAGTCCCCAGGGTGCACTGAAGCTTTCTTT.

The CDR3 DNA reads TGTGCCTGGAGCCCGCCGGGACTCCGCTCCTACGAGCAGTACTTC. Translation gives CAWSPPGLRSYEQYF. The chain has TRBV30 and TRBJ2-7; a weak D match, TRBD2 (6 bases). This CDR3 has 15 residues. Per the germline V gene, CDR1 is GTSNPN and CDR2 is SVGIG (reference sequence). V lost 3 bases to trimming and J lost 0 bases, with 15 bases between them.

V usage is TRBV27 and J usage is TRBJ1-1; 8 bases fit TRBD1. Germline CDR1 and CDR2: MNHEY and SMNVEV (reference sequence). V was clipped by 6 bases and J by 4 bases; unmatched bases: 13. This CDR3 is 16 amino acids long. As DNA, the CDR3 is TGTGCCAGCAGGAGCACCCAGGGGGCGCGGGGCACTGAAGCTTTCTTT. The encoded protein is CASRSTQGARGTEAFF.

The chain carries TRBV1 and TRBJ1-5; the DNA was not used to check the table's D call, TRBD1. TRBV1 is a listed pseudogene. CDR3 size: 15 residues. CDR3 bases: TGCACCAGCAGCCAAGCCGACAGAAACAATCAGCCCCAGCATTTT. It is translated as CTSSQADRNNQPQHF.

DNA of the CDR3: TGTGCCAGTAGGGGACAGGGGGCCTACAATGAGCAGTTCTTC. It yields the protein CASRGQGAYNEQFF. The V and J genes are TRBV19 and TRBJ2-1; 11 positions agree with TRBD1. Germline CDR1 and CDR2: LNHDA and SQIVND (reference sequence). The ends lost 6 bases at V and 2 bases at J; junction bases unmatched: 0. CDR3 length: 14 residues.

The chain joins TRBV2 to TRBJ2-7; 12 bases match TRBD1. From germline, CDR1 is SNHLY and CDR2 FYNNEI. V gave up 3 bases and J gave up 7 bases; unmatched junction bases: 4. There are 14 residues in the CDR3. CDR3 residues: CASSEGQGASEQYF. The CDR3 DNA follows: TGTGCCAGCAGTGAGGGACAGGGGGCTAGTGAGCAGTACTTC. Variable domain in full (rest from reference TRBV2 and TRBJ2-7): EPEVTQTPSHQVTQMGQEVILRCVPISNHLYFYWYRQILGQKVEFLVSFYNNEISEKSEIFDDQFSVERPDGSNFTLKIRSTKLEDSAMYFCASSEGQGASEQYFGPGTRLTVT.

The J gene is TRBJ1-4, the V gene TRBV2, with D uncertain. CDR3 length: 14 amino acids. CDR1 SNHLY and CDR2 FYNNEI come from the germline V gene. Trimming removed 3 bases at V and 4 bases at J, with 9 bases between. The CDR3 sequence is CASSDGQINEKLFF. Here the CDR3 DNA reads TGTGCCAGCAGTGATGGGCAGATTAATGAAAAACTGTTTTTT.

The V call is TRBV7-2, the J call TRBJ2-5; TRBD2 aligns across 10 bases. Losses at the gene ends were 4 bases for V and 6 bases for J; bases not matched to a gene: 5. The length of the CDR3 is 14 residues. Germline CDR1 reads SGHTA; CDR2 reads FQGNSA. The CDR3 bases are TGTGCCAGCAGCTCGACTAGCGGGCCTCAGACCCAGTACTTC. This gives the protein CASSSTSGPQTQYF.

The chain couples TRBV11-3 to TRBJ2-3; 8 positions agree with TRBD1. With 5 bases clipped from V and 4 bases from J, the junction kept 11 bases outside the gene matches. The CDR3 spans 16 residues. In germline, CDR1 is SGHNT, CDR2 YENEEA. The CDR3 is CASSPRQGKFPDTQYF. In DNA form, the CDR3 reads TGTGCCAGCAGCCCCCGACAGGGGAAGTTCCCAGATACGCAGTATTTT.

The CDR3 DNA sequence: TGTGCCATCAGTGAGAGGGGACAGCACAATGAGCAGTTCTTC. Translation gives CAISERGQHNEQFF. The rearrangement joins TRBV10-3 to TRBJ2-1; 7 positions agree with TRBD1. Germline CDR1 and CDR2: ENHRY and SYGVKD. The length of the CDR3 is 14 residues. V shed 2 bases, J shed 5 bases, and the junction held 3 bases outside the gene matches.